A selection of T cell receptor beta chains follows, all from one sample in a study of breast tumors, draining lymph nodes, adjacent tissues. TCRdb ran MiXCR on the multiplex PCR reads and lists one entry per CDR3 protein. Here the sample spans approximately 40,000 distinct CDR3 sequences, 30% to 45% being singletons. Sequencing was done on a sample of breast tumor tissue. The receptors derive from a female donor with breast cancer. Some clones in this sample may be carry-over from other donors' samples. CDR3s include the opening cysteine and the closing phenylalanine or tryptophan. D genes are given only for firm matches. The listing skips clone size in some rows; elsewhere it reads once, few, many or a size class.

>TRBJ2-5|.|.|13|TRBV29-1
CSVVPASFAAQYF
TGCAGCGTTGTGCCGGCATCCTTCGCGGCCCAGTACTTC
>TRBJ1-5|.|few|15|TRBV6-2/TRBV6-3
CASSPRGRGSDTQHF
TGTGCCAGCAGCCCACGCGGACGGGGCTCAGATACGCAGCATTTT
>TRBJ2-1|.|many|13|TRBV20-1
CSASRGVPTEQFF
TGCAGTGCCAGCAGGGGGGTCCCCACTGAGCAGTTCTTC
>TRBJ2-1|TRBD2|medium-sized|13|TRBV19
CASQTPASGRVFF
TGTGCCAGCCAAACGCCCGCTAGCGGGAGGGTGTTCTTC
>TRBJ2-1|.|.|14|TRBV5-4
CASSLTPKGNEQFF
TGTGCCAGCAGTCTAACTCCAAAGGGCAATGAGCAGTTCTTC
>TRBJ2-1|.|many|14|TRBV12-3/TRBV12-4
CASSPVGGASEQFF
TGTGCCAGCAGTCCCGTAGGGGGAGCGAGTGAGCAGTTCTTC
>TRBJ2-2|TRBD2|.|14|TRBV10-3
CAIRPSGTDGELFF
TGTGCCATCAGACCTAGCGGGACGGACGGGGAGCTGTTTTTT
>TRBJ2-5|.|few|13|TRBV6-6
CASSYPGLETQYF
TGTGCCAGCAGTTACCCGGGTTTGGAGACCCAGTACTTC
>TRBJ1-5|.|many|14|TRBV6-6
CASSSRGQNQPQHF
TGTGCCAGCAGTTCCCGGGGCCAGAATCAGCCCCAGCATTTT
>TRBJ1-6|.|many|14|TRBV12-3/TRBV12-4
CASSSTGYNSPLHF
TGTGCCAGCAGTTCTACAGGGTATAATTCACCCCTCCACTTT
>TRBJ2-5|TRBD2|many|17|TRBV20-1
CSARDLRPSGRQETQYF
TGCAGTGCTAGAGATCTAAGGCCTAGCGGGAGGCAAGAGACCCAGTACTTC
>TRBJ2-7|TRBD1|many|15|TRBV19
CASSIAQDRVHEQYF
TGTGCCAGTAGTATAGCCCAAGACAGGGTTCACGAGCAGTACTTC
>TRBJ2-5|.|many|14|TRBV28
CASSLGTGRETQYF
TGCGCCAGCAGCTTGGGTACAGGGCGAGAGACCCAGTACTTC
>TRBJ2-2|.|many|19|TRBV4-1
CASSQDLGVAARNTGELFF
TGCGCCAGCAGCCAAGATCTTGGGGTAGCGGCTAGGAACACCGGGGAGCTGTTTTTT
>TRBJ1-4|.|.|15|TRBV27
CASSEGTDPNEKLFF
TGTGCCAGCAGTGAGGGGACGGATCCTAATGAAAAACTGTTTTTT
>TRBJ2-3|TRBD2|.|18|TRBV15
CATSRDTLAGAATDTQYF
TGTGCCACCAGCAGAGATACACTAGCGGGAGCGGCCACAGATACGCAGTATTTT
>TRBJ2-1|.|.|13|TRBV20-1
CSARGGLTNEQFF
TGCAGTGCTAGAGGGGGGTTAACCAATGAGCAGTTCTTC
>TRBJ2-2|.|many|16|TRBV12-3/TRBV12-4
CASSFPTNANTGELFF
TGTGCCAGCAGTTTCCCTACTAACGCGAACACCGGGGAGCTGTTTTTT
>TRBJ2-3|TRBD1|medium-sized|13|TRBV20-1
CSASTGGPDTQYF
TGCAGTGCTAGCACAGGGGGTCCAGATACGCAGTATTTT
>TRBJ2-1|TRBD1|many|16|TRBV11-2
CASSGRGIGSYNEQFF
TGTGCCAGCAGCGGCAGGGGGATTGGATCCTACAATGAGCAGTTCTTC
>TRBJ2-7|TRBD1|.|18|TRBV25-1
CASAGQGAWGKRSYEQYF
TGTGCCAGCGCGGGACAGGGGGCTTGGGGGAAAAGGTCCTACGAGCAGTACTTC
>TRBJ2-7|.|once|9|TRBV29-1
CSGVHEQYF
TGCAGCGGAGTTCACGAGCAGTACTTC
>TRBJ2-2|TRBD1|many|16|TRBV19
CASSIDKGTVPGELFF
TGTGCCAGTAGTATAGATAAAGGGACAGTTCCCGGGGAGCTGTTTTTT
>TRBJ2-7|TRBD2|many|18|TRBV4-2
CASSQDPGRTSGRYEQYF
TGTGCCAGCAGCCAAGATCCCGGGAGGACTAGCGGGAGGTACGAGCAGTACTTC
>TRBJ1-4|.|many|14|TRBV6-5
CASSYGTPAEKLFF
TGTGCCAGCAGTTACGGTACCCCAGCTGAAAAACTGTTTTTT
>TRBJ1-3|.|.|14|TRBV2
CASSGRQSGNTIYF
TGTGCCAGCAGTGGGAGACAGTCGGGAAACACCATATATTTT
>TRBJ2-7|.|.|22|TRBV15
CATSNYRGRGGLAKKGPYEQYF
TGTGCCACCAGCAACTACAGGGGGCGGGGGGGACTAGCGAAAAAGGGCCCCTACGAGCAGTACTTC
>TRBJ2-7|TRBD1|many|14|TRBV10-3
CAISESYQGVEQYF
TGTGCCATCAGTGAGTCCTATCAGGGGGTCGAGCAGTACTTC
>TRBJ2-1|.|.|14|TRBV13
CASSLGRGYNEQFF
TGTGCCAGCAGCTTAGGCCGGGGGTACAATGAGCAGTTCTTC
>TRBJ2-3|TRBD2|.|20|TRBV6-1
CASSAQVAVIASGITDTQYF
TGTGCCAGCAGTGCTCAAGTTGCCGTTATTGCTAGCGGGATAACAGATACGCAGTATTTT
>TRBJ2-1|TRBD1|.|14|TRBV7-2
CASSTGTGKSEQFF
TGTGCCAGCAGCACCGGGACAGGGAAAAGTGAGCAGTTCTTC
>TRBJ2-3|TRBD2|many|15|TRBV4-3
CASSPAGDPLDTQYF
TGCGCCAGCAGCCCCGCGGGAGATCCGTTGGATACGCAGTATTTT
>TRBJ1-2|TRBD1|many|15|TRBV10-3
CAISESGTGQNGYTF
TGTGCCATCAGTGAGTCCGGGACAGGGCAGAATGGCTACACCTTC
>TRBJ2-7|.|many|14|TRBV6-5
CASRPRDPGGEQYF
TGTGCCAGCAGACCCCGGGACCCCGGGGGCGAGCAGTACTTC
>TRBJ2-1|TRBD2|.|13|TRBV29-1
CSVEDGIAGTQFF
TGCAGCGTTGAAGATGGGATAGCGGGAACTCAGTTCTTC
>TRBJ2-5|.|.|13|TRBV20-1
CSASGSAGETQYF
TGCAGTGCTAGCGGGAGCGCGGGGGAGACCCAGTACTTC
>TRBJ2-1|.|.|13|TRBV19
CASSIEGTCEQFF
TGTGCCAGTAGCATAGAAGGGACGTGTGAGCAGTTCTTC
>TRBJ2-7|TRBD1|many|15|TRBV7-9
CASSSAGTGSYEQYF
TGTGCCAGCAGCTCCGCAGGGACAGGGTCTTACGAGCAGTACTTC
>TRBJ2-2|TRBD1|many|12|TRBV30
CAHRGDTGELFF
TGTGCCCACAGGGGGGACACCGGGGAGCTGTTTTTT
>TRBJ1-2|TRBD1|many|14|TRBV6-1
CASSEVQGAGGYTF
TGTGCCAGCAGTGAAGTACAGGGGGCGGGCGGCTACACCTTC
>TRBJ2-2|.|many|13|TRBV6-6
CASNLGTTGELFF
TGTGCCAGCAATCTCGGGACCACCGGGGAGCTGTTTTTT
>TRBJ2-5|.|many|13|TRBV29-1
CSVEQTRMGTQYF
TGCAGCGTTGAACAGACGAGAATGGGGACCCAGTACTTC
>TRBJ2-7|.|many|12|TRBV20-1
CSATLSRGEQYF
TGCAGTGCTACCCTTTCTAGGGGCGAGCAGTACTTC
>TRBJ2-1|.|many|13|TRBV7-9
CASSSRSRSRLFF
TGTGCCAGCAGTAGTAGGAGCAGGAGTCGCCTGTTCTTC
>TRBJ2-6|.|many|16|TRBV5-5
CASSLGWVGGANVLTF
TGTGCCAGCAGCTTGGGGTGGGTCGGCGGGGCCAACGTCCTGACTTTC
>TRBJ2-1|TRBD2|many|14|TRBV19
CASSGGSSYNEQFF
TGTGCCAGTAGTGGCGGGAGTTCCTACAATGAGCAGTTCTTC
>TRBJ2-5|.|.|15|TRBV14
CAGSQASGGGETQYF
TGTGCCGGCAGCCAAGCTAGCGGAGGGGGAGAGACCCAGTACTTC
>TRBJ2-3|.|.|15|TRBV5-1
CASSSSEGVADTQYF
TGCGCCAGCAGCTCCTCGGAAGGGGTGGCAGATACGCAGTATTTT
>TRBJ2-1|TRBD2|.|15|TRBV7-6
CASSLAGGPDNEQFF
TGTGCCAGCAGCCTAGCGGGAGGGCCGGACAATGAGCAGTTCTTC
>TRBJ2-7|TRBD2|.|16|TRBV20-1
CSASRLAKKGSYEQYF
TGCAGTGCAAGCCGACTAGCGAAAAAGGGCTCCTACGAGCAGTACTTC
>TRBJ1-5|.|once|12|TRBV5-6
CASSFLGQPQHF
TGTGCCAGCAGCTTTTTAGGGCAGCCCCAGCATTTT
>TRBJ2-2|.|many|13|TRBV29-1
CSVDAKNTGELFF
TGCAGCGTTGACGCCAAGAACACCGGGGAGCTGTTTTTT
>TRBJ2-2|TRBD2|many|17|TRBV7-2
CASSQGLAGRVTGELFF
TGTGCCAGCAGCCAGGGACTAGCGGGGCGGGTCACCGGGGAGCTGTTTTTT